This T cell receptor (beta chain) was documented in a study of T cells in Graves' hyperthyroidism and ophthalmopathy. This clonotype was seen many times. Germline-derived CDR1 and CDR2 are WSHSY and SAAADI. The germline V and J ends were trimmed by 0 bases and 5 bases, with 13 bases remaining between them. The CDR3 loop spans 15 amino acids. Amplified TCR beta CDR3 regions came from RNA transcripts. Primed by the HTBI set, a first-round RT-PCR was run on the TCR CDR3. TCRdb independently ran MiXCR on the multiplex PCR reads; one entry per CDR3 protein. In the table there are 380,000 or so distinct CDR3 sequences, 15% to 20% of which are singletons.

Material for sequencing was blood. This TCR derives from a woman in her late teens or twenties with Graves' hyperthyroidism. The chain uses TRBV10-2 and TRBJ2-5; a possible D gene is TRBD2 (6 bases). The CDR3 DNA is TGCGCCAGCAGTGAGTCAGAAGTGGGGGGTGAGACCCAGTACTTC. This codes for CASSESEVGGETQYF.